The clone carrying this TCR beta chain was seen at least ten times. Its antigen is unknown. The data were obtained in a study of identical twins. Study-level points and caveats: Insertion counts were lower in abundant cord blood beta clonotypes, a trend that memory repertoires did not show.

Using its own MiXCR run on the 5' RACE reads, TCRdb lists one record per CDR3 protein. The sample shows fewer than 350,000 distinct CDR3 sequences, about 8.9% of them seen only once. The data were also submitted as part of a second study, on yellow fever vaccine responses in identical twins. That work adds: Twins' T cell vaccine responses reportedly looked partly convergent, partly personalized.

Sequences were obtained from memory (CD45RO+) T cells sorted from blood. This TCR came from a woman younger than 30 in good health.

The CDR3 DNA sequence: TGTGCCAGCAGCCAACTAAAGACAGGGAGCTATGGCTACACCTTC. This gives the protein CASSQLKTGSYGYTF. This rearrangement joins TRBV14 to TRBJ1-2, with 7 positions matching TRBD1. J lost 4 bases, V lost 2 bases, and 7 bases had no gene match. The CDR3 is 15 residues long. Germline CDR1 SGHDN, CDR2 FVKESK.